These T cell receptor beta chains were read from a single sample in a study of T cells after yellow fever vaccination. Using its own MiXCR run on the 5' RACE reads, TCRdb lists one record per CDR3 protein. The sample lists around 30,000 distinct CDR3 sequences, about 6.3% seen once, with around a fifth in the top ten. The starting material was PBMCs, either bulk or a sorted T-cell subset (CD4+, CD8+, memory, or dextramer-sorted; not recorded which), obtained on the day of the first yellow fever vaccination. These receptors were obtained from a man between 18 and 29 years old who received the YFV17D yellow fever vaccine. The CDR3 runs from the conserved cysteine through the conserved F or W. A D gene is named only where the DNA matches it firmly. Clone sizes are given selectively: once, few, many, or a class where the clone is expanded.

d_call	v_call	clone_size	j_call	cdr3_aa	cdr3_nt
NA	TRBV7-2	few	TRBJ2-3	CASSRIALRDTQYF	TGTGCCAGCAGCCGAATAGCACTCAGAGATACGCAGTATTTT
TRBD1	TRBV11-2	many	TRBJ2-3	CASSFTGGDTQYF	TGTGCCAGCAGCTTCACAGGGGGAGATACGCAGTATTTT
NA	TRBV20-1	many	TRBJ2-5	CSAVRSETQYF	TGCAGTGCCGTGAGATCAGAGACCCAGTACTTC
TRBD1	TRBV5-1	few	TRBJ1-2	CASSFVGQGAAGYTF	TGCGCCAGCAGCTTTGTGGGACAGGGGGCGGCCGGCTACACCTTC
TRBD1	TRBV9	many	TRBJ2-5	CASSERLGRGPIETQYF	TGTGCCAGCAGCGAGCGCCTGGGCAGGGGGCCTATCGAGACCCAGTACTTC
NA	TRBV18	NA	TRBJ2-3	CASSLNLQGLDTQYF	TGTGCCAGCTCACTCAACCTCCAGGGTTTAGATACGCAGTATTTT
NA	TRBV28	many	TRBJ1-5	CASSGLDQPQHF	TGTGCCAGCAGTGGCCTTGATCAGCCCCAGCATTTT
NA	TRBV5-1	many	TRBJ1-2	CASSPSGSGYTF	TGCGCCAGCAGCCCCTCCGGGTCTGGCTACACCTTC
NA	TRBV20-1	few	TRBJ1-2	CSAREGRIDGYTF	TGCAGTGCTAGAGAGGGACGGATCGATGGCTACACCTTC
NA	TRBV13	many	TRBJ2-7	CASSLPGPTYEQYF	TGTGCCAGCAGCTTGCCGGGACCTACCTACGAGCAGTACTTC
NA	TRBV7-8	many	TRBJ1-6	CASSLEAGPNSPLHF	TGTGCCAGCAGCTTAGAGGCAGGGCCAAATTCACCCCTCCACTTT
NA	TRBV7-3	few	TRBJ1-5	CASSSQGPYQPQHF	TGTGCCAGCAGCTCTCAGGGGCCTTATCAGCCCCAGCATTTT
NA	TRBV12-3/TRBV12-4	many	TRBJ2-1	CASSPGTINEQFF	TGTGCCAGCAGCCCTGGGACAATCAATGAGCAGTTCTTC
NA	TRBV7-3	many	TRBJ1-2	CASSFSRESGYTF	TGTGCCAGCAGCTTTTCGCGAGAGAGTGGCTACACCTTC
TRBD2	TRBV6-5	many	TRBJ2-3	CASSYPTSGGATDTQYF	TGTGCCAGCAGTTACCCAACTAGCGGGGGGGCGACAGATACGCAGTATTTT
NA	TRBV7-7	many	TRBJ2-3	CASSRGAQQDTQYF	TGTGCCAGCAGCCGTGGGGCTCAACAAGATACGCAGTATTTT
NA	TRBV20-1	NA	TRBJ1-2	CSARAQRGNTF	TGCAGTGCTAGAGCGCAGCGCGGGAACACCTTC
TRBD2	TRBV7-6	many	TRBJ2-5	CASSRGGTLQETQYF	TGTGCCAGCAGCCGCGGGGGGACCCTCCAAGAGACCCAGTACTTC
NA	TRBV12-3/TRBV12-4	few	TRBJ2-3	CASSSLFRRGGSSTDTQYF	TGTGCCAGCAGTTCACTCTTTCGGAGGGGGGGTTCTAGCACAGATACGCAGTATTTT
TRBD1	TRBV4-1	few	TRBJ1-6	CASSQTPGQGSSYNSPLHF	TGCGCCAGCAGCCAAACCCCCGGACAGGGAAGCTCCTATAATTCACCCCTCCACTTT
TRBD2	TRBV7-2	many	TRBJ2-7	CASSLRAGGPRQYF	TGTGCCAGCAGCTTAAGAGCGGGGGGGCCGCGGCAGTACTTC
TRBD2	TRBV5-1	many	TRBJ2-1	CASSLGLAGDNEQFF	TGCGCCAGCAGCTTGGGACTAGCGGGGGACAATGAGCAGTTCTTC
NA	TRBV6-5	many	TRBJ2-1	CASSYVRSPGPYNEQFF	TGTGCCAGCAGTTACGTTCGCTCCCCCGGACCCTACAATGAGCAGTTCTTC
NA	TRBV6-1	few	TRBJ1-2	CASSERTYGYTF	TGTGCCAGCAGCGAACGGACCTATGGCTACACCTTC
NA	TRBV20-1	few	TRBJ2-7	CSSTDARSSYEQYF	TGCAGTTCCACGGACGCGAGGAGCTCCTACGAGCAGTACTTC
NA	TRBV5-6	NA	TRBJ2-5	CASSLESETQYF	TGTGCCAGCAGCTTGGAGTCGGAGACCCAGTACTTC
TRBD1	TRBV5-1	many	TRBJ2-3	CASSLDRLDNADTQYF	TGCGCCAGCAGCCTGGACAGGCTGGATAATGCAGATACGCAGTATTTT
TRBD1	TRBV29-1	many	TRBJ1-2	CSVEEGRGGPYGYTF	TGCAGCGTTGAAGAGGGAAGAGGGGGCCCCTATGGCTACACCTTC
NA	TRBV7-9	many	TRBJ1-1	CASIKGEATEAFF	TGTGCCAGTATCAAGGGGGAGGCCACTGAAGCTTTCTTT
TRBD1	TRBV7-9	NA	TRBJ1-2	CASSLARTGGAGYGYTF	TGTGCCAGCAGCTTGGCCAGGACAGGGGGCGCGGGGTATGGCTACACCTTC
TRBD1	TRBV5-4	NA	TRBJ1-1	CASGNRGNTEAFF	TGTGCCAGCGGAAACAGGGGCAACACTGAAGCTTTCTTT
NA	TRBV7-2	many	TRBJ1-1	CASSPHGGYGEAFF	TGTGCCAGCAGCCCCCACGGGGGGTATGGTGAAGCTTTCTTT
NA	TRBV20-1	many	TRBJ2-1	CSARAPGAGSYNEQFF	TGCAGTGCTAGAGCCCCCGGGGCCGGCTCCTACAATGAGCAGTTCTTC
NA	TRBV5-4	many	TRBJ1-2	CASTKQSGDNYGYTF	TGTGCCAGCACCAAACAATCGGGGGATAACTATGGCTACACCTTC
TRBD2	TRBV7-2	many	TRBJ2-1	CASSAGRVESYNEQFF	TGTGCCAGCAGCGCCGGGAGGGTCGAATCCTACAATGAGCAGTTCTTC
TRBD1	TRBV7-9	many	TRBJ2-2	CASSATPGQGNTGELFF	TGTGCCAGCAGCGCCACTCCGGGACAGGGGAACACCGGGGAGCTGTTTTTT
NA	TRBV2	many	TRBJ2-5	CASMTVETQYF	TGTGCCAGCATGACTGTGGAGACCCAGTACTTC
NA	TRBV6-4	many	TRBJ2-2	CASRNRVETGELFF	TGTGCCAGCAGGAACAGGGTGGAGACCGGGGAGCTGTTTTTT
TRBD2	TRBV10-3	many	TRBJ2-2	CAPGGAPNTGELFF	TGTGCCCCCGGGGGGGCACCAAACACCGGGGAGCTGTTTTTT
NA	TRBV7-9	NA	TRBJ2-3	CASSFADTQYF	TGTGCCAGCAGCTTCGCGGATACGCAGTATTTT
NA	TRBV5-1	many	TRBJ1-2	CASSLGAGSGYTF	TGCGCCAGCAGCTTGGGGGCAGGGTCTGGCTACACCTTC
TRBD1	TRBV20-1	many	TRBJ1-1	CSALKTGRDTEAFF	TGCAGTGCTTTAAAGACAGGGCGGGACACTGAAGCTTTCTTT
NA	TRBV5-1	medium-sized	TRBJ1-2	CASSLGSLHTF	TGCGCCAGCAGCTTGGGCAGCCTACACACCTTC
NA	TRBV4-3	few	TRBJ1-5	CASSRDSWNQPQHF	TGCGCCAGCAGCAGAGACAGTTGGAATCAGCCCCAGCATTTT
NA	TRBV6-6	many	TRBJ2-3	CASRSRGAGTDTQYF	TGTGCCAGCAGATCTCGGGGGGCCGGGACAGATACGCAGTATTTT
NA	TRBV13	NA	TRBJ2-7	CASASSDRLMNEQYF	TGTGCCAGCGCCTCGTCGGACCGGCTTATGAACGAGCAGTACTTC
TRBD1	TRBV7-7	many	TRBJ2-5	CASSLNRGPQETQYF	TGTGCCAGCAGCTTAAATAGGGGGCCCCAAGAGACCCAGTACTTC
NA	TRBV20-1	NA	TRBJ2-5	CSARDPGKSGETQYF	TGCAGTGCTAGAGATCCAGGGAAGAGTGGAGAGACCCAGTACTTC
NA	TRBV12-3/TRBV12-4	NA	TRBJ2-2	CASSLVRGGSGELFF	TGTGCCAGCAGTTTAGTTAGGGGGGGGTCCGGGGAGCTGTTTTTT
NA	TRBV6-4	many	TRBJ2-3	CASSLTAGSTDTQYF	TGTGCCAGCAGTCTGACGGCGGGGAGCACAGATACGCAGTATTTT
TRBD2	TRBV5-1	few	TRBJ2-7	CASSLSSGYEQYF	TGCGCCAGCAGCTTGTCTAGCGGCTACGAGCAGTACTTC
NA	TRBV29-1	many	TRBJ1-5	CSVAPGTDSNQPQHF	TGCAGCGTTGCGCCCGGGACGGATAGCAATCAGCCCCAGCATTTT
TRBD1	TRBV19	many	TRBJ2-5	CASSITGGGETQYF	TGTGCCAGTAGTATAACAGGGGGCGGAGAGACCCAGTACTTC
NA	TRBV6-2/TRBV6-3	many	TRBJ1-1	CASRMMAEAFF	TGTGCCAGCCGAATGATGGCTGAAGCTTTCTTT
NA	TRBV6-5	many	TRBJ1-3	CASSYSTAGNTIYF	TGTGCCAGCAGTTATTCGACAGCTGGAAACACCATATATTTT
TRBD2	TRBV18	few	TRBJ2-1	CASSPGLAGNYNEQFF	TGTGCCAGCTCACCTGGACTAGCGGGGAACTACAATGAGCAGTTCTTC
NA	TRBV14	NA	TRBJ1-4	CASSRLIATNEKLFF	TGTGCCAGCAGCCGACTGATCGCAACTAATGAAAAACTGTTTTTT
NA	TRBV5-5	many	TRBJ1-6	CASSLEQIHNSPLHF	TGTGCCAGCAGCTTGGAACAGATACATAATTCACCCCTCCACTTT
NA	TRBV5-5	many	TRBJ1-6	CASSLDGFHSPLHF	TGTGCCAGCAGCTTGGATGGTTTCCATTCACCCCTCCACTTT